Listed below are T cell receptor beta chains from one sample, sequenced in a study of TIL therapy for anti-PD-1-resistant metastatic lung cancer. TCRdb's copy holds only in-frame clones and misses some; the assay was immunoSEQ multiplex PCR. The profile shows more than 90,000 clones, approximately 65% of them singletons. The sequencing used tumor tissue, collected at baseline. These receptors all come from a person between 25 and 80 years old with non-small cell lung cancer. CDR3s leave out the opening cysteine and the closing phenylalanine or tryptophan. The order of the fields is J gene, V gene, CDR3 protein.

TRBJ2-5 TRBV9 ASSVGDGWETQY
TRBJ2-3 TRBV10-3 AISARGGLAGTDTQY
TRBJ1-5 TRBV6-5 ATQGGAGGQPQH
TRBJ2-3 TRBV7-2 ASSLEADTQY
TRBJ1-6 TRBV6-5 ASSSHRGSYNSPLH
TRBJ1-3 TRBV7-9 ASSRGAIGNTIY
TRBJ1-6 TRBV11-2 ASSFGWSSYNSPLH
TRBJ2-4 TRBV11-2 ASSSSALAKNIQY
TRBJ1-2 TRBV4-2 ASSQDSGAGYGYT
TRBJ1-4 TRBV7-2 ASSLDRRETNEKLF
TRBJ2-5 TRBV18 ASSPSMGVETQY
TRBJ2-7 TRBV7-2 ASSLRHFYEQY
TRBJ2-7 TRBV7-9 ASSPFAGSEQY
TRBJ2-7 TRBV4-1 ASSQVAGPYEQY
TRBJ2-1 TRBV20-1 SAGGANEQF
TRBJ2-3 TRBV7-8 ASSSTGLAGGQADTQY
TRBJ2-4 TRBV18 ASSPGSRSKNIQY
TRBJ2-2 TRBV7-8 ASSPLRGAGTGELF
TRBJ1-4 TRBV4-2 ASSLRTGNEKLF
TRBJ2-3 TRBV9 ASSEGISGVGDTQY
TRBJ2-5 TRBV3-1/TRBV3-2 ASSQVAVGGTQY
TRBJ2-3 TRBV19 ASSPRPGDIEQY
TRBJ1-6 TRBV7-6 ASSLRETGINSPLH
TRBJ2-3 TRBV6-5 ASSYRPGGGTDTQY
TRBJ2-1 TRBV18 ASSPGTGEVVRF
TRBJ2-2 TRBV5-4 ASWTSGIGGELF
TRBJ2-5 TRBV10-1 ASSPRVIRETQY
TRBJ2-2 TRBV6-1 ASSVGLAGGRTGELF
TRBJ1-1 TRBV28 ASSPPRTGGWAF
TRBJ2-7 TRBV9 ASSPRTSGNTYEQY
TRBJ1-5 TRBV6-5 ASVQVWSNQPQH
TRBJ1-2 TRBV27 ASSLLGPTGGHYGYT
TRBJ2-1 TRBV6-5 ASSPRGSGNEQF
TRBJ1-2 TRBV15 ATSYRENYGYT
TRBJ2-2 TRBV30 AWSVPLRRYTGELF
TRBJ1-2 TRBV28 ASSPRTVYGYT
TRBJ2-7 TRBV6-5 ASSVDRITFEQY
TRBJ2-7 TRBV24-1 ATSEKGPWGDEQY
TRBJ1-1 TRBV6-2/TRBV6-3 ASSTQGARYTEAF
TRBJ1-4 TRBV6-5 ASSLPGTGNEKLF
TRBJ1-6 TRBV3-1/TRBV3-2 ASAFFGQSGSPLH
TRBJ2-7 TRBV12-3/TRBV12-4 ASSLDRVYEQY
TRBJ2-3 TRBV6-6 ASSYRGRADTQY
TRBJ2-3 TRBV7-3 ASSPLAGMDTQY
TRBJ2-7 TRBV7-8 ASSLRWDRDPEQY
TRBJ2-3 TRBV4-2 ASSQVVGDTQY
TRBJ2-3 TRBV27 ASSPRQPPDTQY
TRBJ1-1 TRBV24-1 ATSEGGGGDTEAF
TRBJ1-6 TRBV7-2 ASSLELWGQGNSPLH
TRBJ1-4 TRBV4-1 ASSQDRDRGMEKLF
TRBJ2-1 TRBV19 ASSPRRREGPEQF
TRBJ2-3 TRBV9 ASSPRGDQDTQY
TRBJ2-5 TRBV7-9 ASSLVAVETQY
TRBJ2-5 TRBV3-1/TRBV3-2 ASSQSRPGVGKETQY
TRBJ1-2 TRBV20-1 SAPGNGYT
TRBJ1-2 TRBV19 ASSIQGQGKEGYT
TRBJ2-1 TRBV5-4 ASSPRTSGMMEQF
TRBJ1-2 TRBV28 ASSLAGVGYT
TRBJ2-2 TRBV6-6 ATLRPGGTGELF